This paragraph reports one T cell receptor (beta chain). Its antigen is as yet unknown. Autoimmune disease history or systemic immunosuppression meant exclusion. This table comes from immunoSEQ multiplex PCR, and its TCRdb copy is limited to in-frame clones, with some not included. The table lists about 67,000 clones, approximately 90% of them singletons. Germline assignment: CDR1 SGHDT and CDR2 YYEEEE. The length of the CDR3 is 13 residues. Trimming shortened V by 4 bases and J by 7 bases, and 13 bases separated the two germline ends. These data are taken from a study of OX40 agonist ivuxolimab in advanced cancers. Study as a whole: Participants, 75% to 85% male, averaged roughly 60 years of age, ranging from about 23 to 79.

Study conclusions and caveats: Specificity for antigen went undetermined in the expanded peripheral T cells.

The V gene is TRBV5-6, the J gene TRBJ2-3, with a weak D call TRBD1 (5 bases). The sequencing here drew on CD4+ or CD8+ T cells sorted from blood, taken in a trial of the OX40 agonist ivuxolimab. This TCR derives from an adult with an advanced solid tumor such as melanoma, head and neck, liver or kidney cancer. CDR3: CASSQPRQNTQYF. The CDR3 DNA follows: TGTGCCAGCAGCCAACCTAGACAGAATACGCAGTATTTT. Full variable domain (missing parts from reference TRBV5-6 and TRBJ2-3): DAGVTQSPTHLIKTRGQQVTLRCSPKSGHDTVSWYQQALGQGPQFIFQYYEEEERQRGNFPDRFSGHQFPNYSSELNVNALLLGDSALYLCASSQPRQNTQYFGPGTRLTVL.